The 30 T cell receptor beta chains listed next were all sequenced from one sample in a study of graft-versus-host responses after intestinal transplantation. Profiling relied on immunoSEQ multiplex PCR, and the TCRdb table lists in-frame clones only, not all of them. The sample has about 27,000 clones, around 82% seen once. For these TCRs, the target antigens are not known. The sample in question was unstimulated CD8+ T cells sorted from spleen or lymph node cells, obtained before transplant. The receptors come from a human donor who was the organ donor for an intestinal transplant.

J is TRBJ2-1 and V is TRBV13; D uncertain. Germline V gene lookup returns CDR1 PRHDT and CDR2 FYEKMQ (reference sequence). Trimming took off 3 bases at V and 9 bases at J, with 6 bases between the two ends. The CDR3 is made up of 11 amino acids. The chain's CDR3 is CASSLVGEQFF. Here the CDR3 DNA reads TGTGCCAGCAGCTTGGTGGGTGAGCAGTTCTTC.

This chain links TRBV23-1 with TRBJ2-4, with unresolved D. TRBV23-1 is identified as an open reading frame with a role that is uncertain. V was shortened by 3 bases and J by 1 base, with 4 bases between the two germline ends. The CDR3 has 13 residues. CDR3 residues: CASSHRAKNIQYF. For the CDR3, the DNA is TGCGCCAGCAGTCACAGGGCCAAAAACATTCAGTACTTC.

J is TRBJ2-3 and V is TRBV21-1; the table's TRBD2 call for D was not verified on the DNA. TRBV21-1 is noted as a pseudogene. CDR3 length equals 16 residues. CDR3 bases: TGTGCCAGCAGCAAAAGGAAGAGCGGGGCCACAGATACGCAGTATTTT. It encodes CASSKRKSGATDTQYF.

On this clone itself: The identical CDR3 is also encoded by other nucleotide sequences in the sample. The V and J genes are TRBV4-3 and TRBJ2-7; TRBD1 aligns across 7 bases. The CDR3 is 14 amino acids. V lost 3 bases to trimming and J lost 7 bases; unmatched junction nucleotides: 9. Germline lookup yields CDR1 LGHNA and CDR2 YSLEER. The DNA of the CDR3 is TGCGCCAGCAGCCAGTCCAGGGGGTTGTGGGAGCAGTACTTC. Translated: CASSQSRGLWEQYF.

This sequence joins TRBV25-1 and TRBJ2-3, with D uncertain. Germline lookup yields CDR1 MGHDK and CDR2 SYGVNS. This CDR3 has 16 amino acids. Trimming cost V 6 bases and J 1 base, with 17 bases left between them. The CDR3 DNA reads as TGTGCCAGCAGGCCCCCCCCGGAGATGGGCACAGATACGCAGTATTTT. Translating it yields CASRPPPEMGTDTQYF.

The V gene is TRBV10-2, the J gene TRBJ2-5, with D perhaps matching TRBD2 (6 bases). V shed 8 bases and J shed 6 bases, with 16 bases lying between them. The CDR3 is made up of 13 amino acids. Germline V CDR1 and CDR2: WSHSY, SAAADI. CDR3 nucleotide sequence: TGCGCCAGCGGGGGAGGCTGGCAACAGACCCAGTACTTC. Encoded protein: CASGGGWQQTQYF.

The CDR3 nucleotides read TGTGCCAGCAGTTCCCTCCCCGGGGGGCTGGACACTGAAGCTTTCTTT. Protein product: CASSSLPGGLDTEAFF. This chain uses TRBV27 with TRBJ1-1; D is perhaps TRBD1 (6 bases). CDR3 length: 16 residues. V shed 4 bases and J shed 3 bases, with 18 bases lying between them. Germline loops: CDR1 MNHEY, CDR2 SMNVEV (reference sequence).

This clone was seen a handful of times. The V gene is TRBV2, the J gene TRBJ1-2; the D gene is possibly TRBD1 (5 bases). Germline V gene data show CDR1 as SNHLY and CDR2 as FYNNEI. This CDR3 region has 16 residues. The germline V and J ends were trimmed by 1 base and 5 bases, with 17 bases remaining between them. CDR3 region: CASSEVSGGTLYGYTF. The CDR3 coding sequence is TGTGCCAGCAGTGAAGTAAGCGGGGGAACCCTTTATGGCTACACCTTC.

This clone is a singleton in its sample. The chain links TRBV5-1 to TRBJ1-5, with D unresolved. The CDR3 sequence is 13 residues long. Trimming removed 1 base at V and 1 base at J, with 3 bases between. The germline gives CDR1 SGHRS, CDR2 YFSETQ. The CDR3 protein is CASSLQSNQPQHF. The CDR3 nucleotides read TGCGCCAGCAGCTTGCAGAGCAATCAGCCCCAGCATTTT.

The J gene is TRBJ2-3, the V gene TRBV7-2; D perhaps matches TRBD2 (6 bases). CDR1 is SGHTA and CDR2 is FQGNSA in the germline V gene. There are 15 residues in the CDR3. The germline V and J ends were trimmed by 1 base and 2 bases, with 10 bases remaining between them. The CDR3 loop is CASSLGRGNTDTQYF. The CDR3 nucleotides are TGTGCCAGCAGCTTAGGGCGGGGAAACACAGATACGCAGTATTTT.

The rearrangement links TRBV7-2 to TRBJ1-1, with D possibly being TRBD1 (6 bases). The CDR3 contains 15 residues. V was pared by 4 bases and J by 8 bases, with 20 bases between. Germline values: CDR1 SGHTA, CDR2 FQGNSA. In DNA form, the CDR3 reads TGTGCCAGCAGCTCCCCTGGAGCGACAGGACACGAAGCTTTCTTT. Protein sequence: CASSSPGATGHEAFF.

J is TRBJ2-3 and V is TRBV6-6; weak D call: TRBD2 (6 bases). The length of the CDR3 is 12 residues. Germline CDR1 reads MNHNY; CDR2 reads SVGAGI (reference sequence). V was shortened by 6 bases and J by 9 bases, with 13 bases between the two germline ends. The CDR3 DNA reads TGTGCCAGCAGAAGCGGGCGGAACACGCAGTATTTT. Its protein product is CASRSGRNTQYF.

CDR3 nucleotide sequence: TGCGCCAGCAGCCAAGACAGGGCCACAGATACGCAGTATTTT. Protein product: CASSQDRATDTQYF. This chain uses TRBV10-1 with TRBJ2-3, with TRBD1 matching over 7 bases. CDR1 and CDR2 from the germline V gene are WNHNN and SYGVQD (reference sequence). CDR3 length: 14 amino acids. With V trimmed by 6 bases and J by 2 bases, 5 bases remained unmatched.

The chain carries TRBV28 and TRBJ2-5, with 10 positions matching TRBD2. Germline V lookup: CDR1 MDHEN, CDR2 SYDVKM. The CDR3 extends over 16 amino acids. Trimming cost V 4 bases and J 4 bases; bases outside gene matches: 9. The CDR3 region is CASSYYLAGARETQYF. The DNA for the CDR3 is TGTGCCAGCAGTTACTACCTAGCGGGAGCACGAGAGACCCAGTACTTC.

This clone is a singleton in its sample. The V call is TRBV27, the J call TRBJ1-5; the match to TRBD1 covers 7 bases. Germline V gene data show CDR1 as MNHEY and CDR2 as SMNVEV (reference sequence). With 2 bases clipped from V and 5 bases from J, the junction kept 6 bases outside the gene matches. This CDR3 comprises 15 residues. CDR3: CASSLDGTDYQPQHF. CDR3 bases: TGTGCCAGCAGTTTAGATGGGACAGACTATCAGCCCCAGCATTTT.

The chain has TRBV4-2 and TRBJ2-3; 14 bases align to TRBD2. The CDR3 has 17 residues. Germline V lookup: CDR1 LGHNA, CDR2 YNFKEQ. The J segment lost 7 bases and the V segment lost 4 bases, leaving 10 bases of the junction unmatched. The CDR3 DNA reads TGTGCCAGCAGCCCACGGACTAGCGGGGGGCCTACGCATACGCAGTATTTT. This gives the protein CASSPRTSGGPTHTQYF.

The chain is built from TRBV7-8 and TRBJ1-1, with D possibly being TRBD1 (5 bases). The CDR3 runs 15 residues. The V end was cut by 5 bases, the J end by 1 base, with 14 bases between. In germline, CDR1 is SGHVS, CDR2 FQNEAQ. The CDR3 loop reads CASSPRGPRNTEAFF. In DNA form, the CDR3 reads TGTGCCAGCAGCCCACGGGGACCGAGGAACACTGAAGCTTTCTTT.

Here the CDR3 DNA reads TGTGCCAGCAGCTTTTTGCGGGCAGGTGAGCAGTTCTTC. Translated: CASSFLRAGEQFF. The chain joins TRBV5-6 to TRBJ2-1; the D gene is possibly TRBD2 (5 bases). V was trimmed by 2 bases and J by 9 bases, leaving 12 bases between them. The length of the CDR3 is 13 residues. Germline values: CDR1 SGHDT, CDR2 YYEEEE.

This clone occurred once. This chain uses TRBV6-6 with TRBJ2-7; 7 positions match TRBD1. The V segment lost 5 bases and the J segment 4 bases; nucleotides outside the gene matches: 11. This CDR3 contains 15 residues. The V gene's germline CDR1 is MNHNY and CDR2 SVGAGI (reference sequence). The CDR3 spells CASSPNPGQAYEQYF. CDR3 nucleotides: TGTGCCAGCAGTCCAAACCCCGGACAGGCTTACGAGCAGTACTTC.

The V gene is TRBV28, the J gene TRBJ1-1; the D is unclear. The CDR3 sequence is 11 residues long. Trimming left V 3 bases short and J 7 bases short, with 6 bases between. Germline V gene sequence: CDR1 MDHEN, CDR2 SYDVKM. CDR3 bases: TGTGCCAGCAGTTTCATGGGTGAAGCTTTCTTT. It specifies CASSFMGEAFF.

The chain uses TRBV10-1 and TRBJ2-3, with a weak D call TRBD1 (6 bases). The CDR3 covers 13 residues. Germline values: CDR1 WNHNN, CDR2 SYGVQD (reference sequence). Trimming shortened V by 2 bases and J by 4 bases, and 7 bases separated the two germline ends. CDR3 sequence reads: CASSETGPDTQYF. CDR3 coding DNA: TGCGCCAGCAGTGAGACAGGGCCAGATACGCAGTATTTT.

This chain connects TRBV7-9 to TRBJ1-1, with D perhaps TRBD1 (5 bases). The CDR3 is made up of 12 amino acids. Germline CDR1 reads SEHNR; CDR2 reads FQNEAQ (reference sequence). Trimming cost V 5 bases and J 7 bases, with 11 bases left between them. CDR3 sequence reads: CASSLGVIEAFF. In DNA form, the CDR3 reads TGTGCCAGCAGCCTAGGGGTAATTGAAGCTTTCTTT.

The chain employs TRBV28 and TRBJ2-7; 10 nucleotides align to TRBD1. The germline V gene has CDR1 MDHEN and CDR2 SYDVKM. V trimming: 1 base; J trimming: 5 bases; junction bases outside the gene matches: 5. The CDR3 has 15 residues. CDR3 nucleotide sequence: TGTGCCAGCAGTTTATTTAGTGGGACAGGGGACGAGCAGTACTTC. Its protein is CASSLFSGTGDEQYF. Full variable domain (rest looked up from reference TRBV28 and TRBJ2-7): DVKVTQSSRYLVKRTGEKVFLECVQDMDHENMFWYRQDPGLGLRLIYFSYDVKMKEKGDIPEGYSVSREKKERFSLILESASTNQTSMYLCASSLFSGTGDEQYFGPGTRLTVT.

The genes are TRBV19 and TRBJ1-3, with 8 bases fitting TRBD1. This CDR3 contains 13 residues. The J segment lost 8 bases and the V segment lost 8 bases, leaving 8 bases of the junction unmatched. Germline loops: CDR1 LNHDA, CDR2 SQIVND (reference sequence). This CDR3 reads CASRQGPSDTIYF. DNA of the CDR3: TGTGCCAGTCGACAGGGGCCGTCAGACACCATATATTTT. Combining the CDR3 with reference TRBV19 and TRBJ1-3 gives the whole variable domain DGGITQSPKYLFRKEGQNVTLSCEQNLNHDAMYWYRQDPGQGLRLIYYSQIVNDFQKGDIAEGYSVSREKKESFPLTVTSAQKNPTAFYLCASRQGPSDTIYFGEGSWLTVV.

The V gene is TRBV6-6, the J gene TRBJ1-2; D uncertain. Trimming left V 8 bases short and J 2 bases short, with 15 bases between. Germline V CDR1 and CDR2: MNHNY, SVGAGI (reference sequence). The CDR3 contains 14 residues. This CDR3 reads CASRPLLENYGYTF. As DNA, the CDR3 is TGTGCCAGCCGTCCCCTCCTCGAAAACTATGGCTACACCTTC.

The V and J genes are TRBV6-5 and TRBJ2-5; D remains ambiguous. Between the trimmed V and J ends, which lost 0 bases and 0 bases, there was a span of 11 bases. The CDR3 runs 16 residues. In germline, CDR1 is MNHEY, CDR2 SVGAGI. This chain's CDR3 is CASSYSRYHDQETQYF. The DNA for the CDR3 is TGTGCCAGCAGTTACTCGAGGTATCACGACCAAGAGACCCAGTACTTC.

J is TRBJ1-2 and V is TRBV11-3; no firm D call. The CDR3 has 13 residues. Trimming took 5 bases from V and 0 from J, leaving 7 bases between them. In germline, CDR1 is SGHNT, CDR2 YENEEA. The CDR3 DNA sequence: TGTGCCAGCAGCCTCGGGTCTAACTATGGCTACACCTTC. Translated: CASSLGSNYGYTF.

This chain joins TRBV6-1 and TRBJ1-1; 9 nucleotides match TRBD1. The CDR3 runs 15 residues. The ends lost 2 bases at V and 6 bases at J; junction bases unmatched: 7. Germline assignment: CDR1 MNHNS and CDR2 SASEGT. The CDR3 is CASSEPKQGAAEAFF. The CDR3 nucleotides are TGTGCCAGCAGTGAACCAAAACAGGGGGCGGCTGAAGCTTTCTTT.

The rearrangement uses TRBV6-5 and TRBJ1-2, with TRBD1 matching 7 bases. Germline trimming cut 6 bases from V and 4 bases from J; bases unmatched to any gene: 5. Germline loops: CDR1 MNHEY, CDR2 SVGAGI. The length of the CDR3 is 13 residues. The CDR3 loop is CASSLGQVYGYTF. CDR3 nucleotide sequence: TGTGCCAGCAGCCTTGGACAGGTCTATGGCTACACCTTC.

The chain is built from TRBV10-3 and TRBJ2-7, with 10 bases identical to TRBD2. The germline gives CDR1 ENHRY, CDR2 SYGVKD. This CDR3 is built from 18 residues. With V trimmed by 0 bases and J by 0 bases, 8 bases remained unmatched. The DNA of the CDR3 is TGTGCCATCAGTGAGTCGAGTTCCGGGACTAGCGCCTCCTACGAGCAGTACTTC. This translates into CAISESSSGTSASYEQYF.